Included here is one TCR beta chain sequence, with context. This entry belongs to a study of blood T cell repertoires in COVID-19. Those who participated ranged in age from about 18 to 89 years and resided in 20 to 30 US areas. Cohort allocation depended upon clinical history that participants reported. The study recruited exposed participants who had met a COVID-19 case within 2 weeks before entry. Authors' analysis steps: Counts of nucleated cells, estimated from reference gene primer amplification, were obtained. Profiled with immunoSEQ multiplex PCR; TCRdb holds only in-frame clones, not every one. That table is the source of V, J and clone size, and D and trimming were worked out from the DNA. In the table there are some 300,000 clones, about 90% of which are singletons. With 0 bases clipped from V and 1 base from J, the junction kept 7 bases outside the gene matches. The CDR3 is 19 residues long. Germline CDR1 and CDR2: MGHRA and YSYEKL.

What was sequenced was PBMCs or T cells enriched from blood (not recorded which). This sequence joins TRBV4-1 and TRBJ1-3; 12 bases fit TRBD1. This sequence originates from a woman aged 50 to 60 who had been exposed to COVID-19. The CDR3 nucleotides are TGCGCCAGCAGCCAAGATCCGGGACAGGGGGCTGCTTCTGGAAACACCATATATTTT. Translated, it gives CASSQDPGQGAASGNTIYF.